These 17 T cell receptor beta chains originate from one sample sequenced in a study of naive and memory T cell subsets. Two oligonucleotides, mixed equimolar, formed the beta constant-region primer covering TRBC1 and TRBC2. The ligated cDNA underwent four PCR rounds using SP2 and nested alpha and beta constant-region primers. TCRdb re-called the UMI-ligation and nested PCR reads through MiXCR, storing one row per CDR3 protein. The repertoire has 95,000 to 150,000 distinct CDR3 sequences, 36% of them found once; the top ten carry less than 1%. The source material was central memory CD4+ T cells from blood. All receptors come from a human donor in good health.

This clonotype was seen more than once but under ten times. The rearrangement links TRBV20-1 to TRBJ2-7; D might be TRBD2 (5 bases). With 2 bases removed from V and 4 bases from J, the gap between germline ends came to 12 bases. Germline V gene data show CDR1 as DFQATT and CDR2 as SNEGSKA (reference sequence). CDR3 size: 13 residues. The CDR3 protein is CSARKRAEYEQYF. DNA of the CDR3: TGCAGTGCTAGAAAGAGGGCGGAATACGAGCAGTACTTC.

V is TRBV5-1 and J is TRBJ2-1; perhaps TRBD2 as D (6 bases). The germline gives CDR1 SGHRS, CDR2 YFSETQ. There are 14 residues in the CDR3. V was cut by 7 bases and J by 0 bases, with 11 bases left in between. CDR3 nucleotides: TGCGCCAGCGGGCGGGACCACTCCTACAATGAGCAGTTCTTC. It is translated as CASGRDHSYNEQFF.

This clonotype was seen a few times. V usage is TRBV29-1 and J usage is TRBJ2-1, with D hard to call. The germline V gene encodes CDR1 SQVTM and CDR2 ANQGSEA. CDR3 size: 14 residues. Trimming took off 6 bases at V and 4 bases at J, with 16 bases between the two ends. CDR3 sequence reads: CSVSAVGRYNEQFF. In DNA form, the CDR3 reads TGCAGCGTCTCCGCTGTTGGAAGATACAATGAGCAGTTCTTC.

This clonotype came up a few times. The chain couples TRBV12-3 or TRBV12-4 to TRBJ1-5; 7 bases match TRBD1. With V trimmed by 3 bases and J by 9 bases, 8 bases remained unmatched. The CDR3 spans 14 residues. CDR3 nucleotides: TGTGCCAGCAGTTTCGACAGGGCCCTTGTGCCCCAGCATTTT. Translated, it gives CASSFDRALVPQHF.

A few counts support this clonotype. This rearrangement joins TRBV29-1 to TRBJ2-3; possible D gene TRBD2, 6 bases. CDR3 size: 15 residues. Trimming cost V 3 bases and J 5 bases, with 18 bases left between them. CDR1 is SQVTM and CDR2 is ANQGSEA in the germline V gene. CDR3 region: CSVDGLANRIDTQYF. The CDR3 bases are TGCAGCGTTGATGGGCTAGCGAATCGCATAGATACGCAGTATTTT.

The V and J genes are TRBV28 and TRBJ1-1, with a weak D call TRBD1 (5 bases). The CDR3 has 14 residues. Germline loops: CDR1 MDHEN, CDR2 SYDVKM. V shed 3 bases and J shed 1 base, with 9 bases lying between them. CDR3 protein: CASSLYRPNTEAFF. CDR3 bases: TGTGCCAGCAGTTTGTACAGGCCGAACACTGAAGCTTTCTTT.

The chain has TRBV20-1 and TRBJ2-3; TRBD2 agrees at 12 bases. This CDR3 comprises 18 residues. V dropped 2 bases and J dropped 0; count of bases not matched to a gene: 9. Germline values: CDR1 DFQATT, CDR2 SNEGSKA (reference sequence). This chain's CDR3 is CSARYLAGGPGSTDTQYF. The CDR3 region has the DNA TGCAGTGCTAGATATCTAGCGGGAGGGCCAGGTAGCACAGATACGCAGTATTTT.

The V call is TRBV28, the J call TRBJ2-1; the D gene could be TRBD1 or TRBD2 (5 bases each). The CDR3 is 13 residues long. CDR1 is MDHEN, CDR2 SYDVKM, per germline. V shed 2 bases and J shed 12 bases, with 14 bases lying between them. CDR3 sequence reads: CASSLPGATVQFF. CDR3 nucleotide sequence: TGTGCCAGCAGTTTACCCGGGGCGACGGTGCAGTTCTTC.

V is TRBV20-1 and J is TRBJ2-3, with 12 bases that match TRBD2. The CDR3 runs 16 residues. The trim removed 1 base at V and 2 bases at J, leaving 4 bases unmatched. Germline V gene lookup returns CDR1 DFQATT and CDR2 SNEGSKA (reference sequence). The CDR3 is CSARGGTSGHTDTQYF. CDR3 nucleotide sequence: TGCAGTGCTAGAGGGGGGACTAGCGGGCACACAGATACGCAGTATTTT.

In its sample, this clonotype was seen many times. The rearrangement links TRBV6-5 to TRBJ2-3; tentative D call: TRBD2 (5 bases). Between the trimmed V and J ends, which lost 6 bases and 4 bases, there was a span of 14 bases. The CDR3 spans 14 residues. Germline V gene data show CDR1 as MNHEY and CDR2 as SVGAGI. The CDR3 region has the DNA TGTGCCAGCAGCCCAAGGACTGGGGCAGATACGCAGTATTTT. Translation gives CASSPRTGADTQYF.

This clonotype was seen repeatedly, ten times or more. The chain carries TRBV15 and TRBJ2-2, with D hard to call. The CDR3 is 13 residues long. Germline loops: CDR1 LNHNV, CDR2 YYDKDF (reference sequence). V was shortened by 6 bases and J by 4 bases, with 9 bases between the two germline ends. The CDR3 here is CATRSYGTGELFF. CDR3 bases: TGTGCCACCAGGTCATACGGCACCGGGGAGCTGTTTTTT.

This clonotype was counted between two and nine times. This CDR3 is CATSLTGETQYF. Here the CDR3 DNA reads TGTGCCACCTCGCTCACGGGGGAGACCCAGTACTTC. This chain uses TRBV24-1 with TRBJ2-5; tentatively, D is TRBD2 (5 bases). CDR1 is KGHDR, CDR2 SFDVKD, per germline. The V end was cut by 9 bases, the J end by 5 bases, with 12 bases between. The CDR3 totals 12 residues.

The rearrangement joins TRBV28 to TRBJ1-2; TRBD1 aligns across 9 bases. The CDR3 loop spans 16 amino acids. Germline V gene lookup returns CDR1 MDHEN and CDR2 SYDVKM. Trimming cost V 3 bases and J 7 bases; bases outside gene matches: 12. The CDR3 DNA is TGTGCCAGCAGTTTCTCCGGGACAGGGATAGATTTTGGCTACACCTTC. This codes for CASSFSGTGIDFGYTF.

The chain joins TRBV4-2 to TRBJ1-5, with D tentatively TRBD1 (6 bases). The CDR3 contains 14 residues. V lost 5 bases, J lost 2 bases, and 10 bases lay in between. Germline lookup yields CDR1 LGHNA and CDR2 YNFKEQ. This CDR3 is CASSAGDGNQPQHF. In nucleotides, the CDR3 is TGTGCCAGCAGCGCAGGGGACGGCAATCAGCCCCAGCATTTT.

This chain connects TRBV6-5 to TRBJ1-1; the D gene is possibly TRBD1 (6 bases). The germline gives CDR1 MNHEY, CDR2 SVGAGI. Trimming pared 0 bases from V and 5 bases from J, leaving 16 bases between. The CDR3 totals 16 residues. CDR3 coding DNA: TGTGCCAGCAGTTACTCTAGGCGGGGGGCTTATACTGAAGCTTTCTTT. This encodes CASSYSRRGAYTEAFF.

As regards this clonotype: An end of the junction differs from the germline gene, which may be a read error. The chain has TRBV7-2 and TRBJ1-1; no clear D. The CDR3 covers 15 residues. Germline V gene sequence: CDR1 SGHTA, CDR2 FQGNSA. CDR3 protein: CVSSLEGRVNTEAFF. The CDR3 DNA reads TGTGTCAGCAGCTTAGAAGGGCGCGTGAACACTGAAGCTTTCTTT.

There are a few counts of this clonotype. The chain employs TRBV5-4 and TRBJ2-1; 13 positions agree with TRBD2. This CDR3 comprises 19 residues. Unmatched junction bases numbered 16, after V lost 4 bases and J lost 6 bases. Germline-derived CDR1 and CDR2 are SGHNT and YYREEE (reference sequence). The CDR3 sequence: CASSEDRLPGLAGINEQFF. The CDR3 region has the DNA TGTGCCAGCAGCGAGGACAGGCTACCGGGACTAGCGGGGATCAATGAGCAGTTCTTC.